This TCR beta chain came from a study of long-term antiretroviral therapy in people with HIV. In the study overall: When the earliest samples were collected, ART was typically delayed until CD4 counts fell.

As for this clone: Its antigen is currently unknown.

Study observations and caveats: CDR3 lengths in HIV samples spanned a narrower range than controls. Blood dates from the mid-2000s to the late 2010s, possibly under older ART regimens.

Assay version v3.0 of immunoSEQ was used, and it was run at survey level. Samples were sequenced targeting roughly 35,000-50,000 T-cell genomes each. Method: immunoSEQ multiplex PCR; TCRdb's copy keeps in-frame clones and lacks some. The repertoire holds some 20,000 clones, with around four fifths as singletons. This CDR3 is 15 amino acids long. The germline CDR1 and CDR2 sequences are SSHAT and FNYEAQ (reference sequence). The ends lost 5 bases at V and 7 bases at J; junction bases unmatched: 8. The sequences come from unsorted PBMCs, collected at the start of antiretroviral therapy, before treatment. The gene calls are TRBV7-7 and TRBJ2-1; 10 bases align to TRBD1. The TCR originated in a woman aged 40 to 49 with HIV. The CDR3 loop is CASSRGQGGDNEQFF. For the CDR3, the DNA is TGTGCCAGCAGCCGAGGACAGGGGGGTGATAATGAGCAGTTCTTC.